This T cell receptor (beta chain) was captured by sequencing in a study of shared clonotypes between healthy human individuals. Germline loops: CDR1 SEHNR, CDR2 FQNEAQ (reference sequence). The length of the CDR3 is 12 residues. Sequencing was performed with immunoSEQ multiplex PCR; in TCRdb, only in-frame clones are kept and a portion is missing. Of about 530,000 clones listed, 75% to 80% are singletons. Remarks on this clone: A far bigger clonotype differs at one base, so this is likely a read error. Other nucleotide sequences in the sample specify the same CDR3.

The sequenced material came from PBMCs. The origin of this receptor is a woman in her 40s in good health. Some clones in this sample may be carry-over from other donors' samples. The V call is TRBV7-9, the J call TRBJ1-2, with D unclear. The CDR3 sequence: CASSLGGFWAHF. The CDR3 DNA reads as TGTGCTAGCAGCTTAGGAGGGTTTTGGGCCCACTTC.